This TCR beta chain emerged from a study of T cell repertoires in cytomegalovirus infection. Study-level information: Researchers turned to recently identified HLA-C-restricted CMV epitopes as well as well-studied HLA-B-restricted ones. Carrying CMV and the relevant HLA type showed in public TCR beta signatures. Findings of the study overall: Summed public TCR beta family frequency identified CMV carriers bearing the relevant HLA. CMV-specific TCR beta clonotypes restricted by HLA-C dominated the ex vivo response.

TCRdb re-called the reads through MiXCR, storing one row per CDR3 protein. In the table there are about 770,000 distinct CDR3 sequences, roughly 29% of which are singletons. V lost 1 base to trimming and J lost 2 bases, with 12 bases between them. Germline CDR1 is SGHKS and CDR2 is YYEKEE (reference sequence). The CDR3 totals 15 residues. This clonotype was seen a handful of times. Its antigen is as yet unknown. Sequencing was performed on cultured CD8+ T cells from PBMCs, taken from culture after CMV antigen stimulation. The chain links TRBV5-5 to TRBJ1-1; tentative D call: TRBD1 (6 bases). This receptor was obtained from a human donor in good health (CMV status not recorded). Some clones in this sample may be carry-over from other donors' samples. CDR3 sequence (DNA): TGTGCCAGCAGCTTGATGAGGGGGTTAAACACTGAAGCTTTCTTT. Its translation: CASSLMRGLNTEAFF.